The rows below give T cell receptor beta chains drawn from one sample of a study of T cell repertoires in cytomegalovirus infection. TCRdb analysed the reads with MiXCR anew, one entry per CDR3 protein. The sample yields 100,000 or so distinct CDR3 sequences, around 32% seen once. These TCRs are of unknown antigen specificity. This sample comprised CD8+ T cells from cultured PBMCs, obtained from culture after CMV antigen stimulation. These receptors were collected from a human donor in good health (CMV status not recorded). Some clones in this sample may be carry-over from other donors' samples. Each CDR3 is given with its conserved first and last residue. The D gene is left open where the match is weak. Rows give clone size only sometimes, using once, few, many, or a class for an expanded clone.

V: TRBV5-5
size: .
D: .
J: TRBJ2-7
CDR3: CASSLGPTGEQYF
DNA: TGTGCCAGCAGCTTGGGTCCGACCGGGGAGCAGTACTTC

V: TRBV7-2
size: many
D: .
J: TRBJ2-2
CDR3: CASSLVVGGRRELFF
DNA: TGTGCCAGCAGCTTAGTAGTGGGGGGGCGGCGGGAGCTGTTTTTT

V: TRBV7-8
size: .
D: .
J: TRBJ1-5
CDR3: CASSPGGRGQPQHF
DNA: TGTGCCAGCAGCCCGGGGGGCAGGGGACAGCCCCAGCATTTT

V: TRBV3-1
size: .
D: TRBD1
J: TRBJ1-1
CDR3: CASSQDLRNRGATEAFF
DNA: TGTGCCAGCAGCCAAGATCTTAGGAACAGGGGAGCGACTGAAGCTTTCTTT

V: TRBV7-9
size: few
D: TRBD1
J: TRBJ2-1
CDR3: CASSTRDRGEGAQFF
DNA: TGTGCCAGCAGCACACGGGACAGGGGAGAAGGAGCGCAGTTCTTC

V: TRBV29-1
size: .
D: TRBD1
J: TRBJ2-7
CDR3: CSVATGNSYEQYF
DNA: TGCAGCGTCGCGACAGGGAACTCCTACGAGCAGTACTTC

V: TRBV7-9
size: .
D: TRBD1
J: TRBJ1-1
CDR3: CASSETGVNTEAFF
DNA: TGTGCCAGCAGCGAGACAGGGGTAAACACTGAAGCTTTCTTT

V: TRBV10-3
size: few
D: .
J: TRBJ2-1
CDR3: CAISDDKSSYNEQFF
DNA: TGTGCCATCAGCGATGACAAGAGCTCCTACAATGAGCAGTTCTTC

V: TRBV19
size: .
D: .
J: TRBJ1-5
CDR3: CASSILGNQPQHF
DNA: TGTGCCAGTAGTATTCTTGGCAATCAGCCCCAGCATTTT

V: TRBV19
size: .
D: TRBD2
J: TRBJ2-1
CDR3: CASSIGLAGGPDNEQFF
DNA: TGTGCCAGTAGTATAGGACTAGCGGGGGGCCCCGACAATGAGCAGTTCTTC

V: TRBV28
size: .
D: .
J: TRBJ1-1
CDR3: CASSSRDNAEAFF
DNA: TGTGCCAGCAGTTCTCGGGACAACGCTGAAGCTTTCTTT

V: TRBV12-3/TRBV12-4
size: .
D: .
J: TRBJ2-7
CDR3: CASSSVRTRGSYEQYF
DNA: TGTGCCAGCAGTTCCGTAAGGACCAGGGGTTCCTACGAGCAGTACTTC

V: TRBV7-9
size: .
D: .
J: TRBJ2-7
CDR3: CASSLSSGYEQYF
DNA: TGTGCCAGCAGCTTAAGTAGCGGTTACGAGCAGTACTTC

V: TRBV18
size: .
D: .
J: TRBJ2-7
CDR3: CASSRADSSSYEQYF
DNA: TGTGCCAGCTCACGGGCGGACTCTTCCTCCTACGAGCAGTACTTC

V: TRBV9
size: .
D: .
J: TRBJ2-3
CDR3: CASSVAGGFPDTQYF
DNA: TGTGCCAGCAGCGTAGCTGGTGGGTTCCCAGATACGCAGTATTTT

V: TRBV12-3/TRBV12-4
size: .
D: .
J: TRBJ2-7
CDR3: CASSLGSGPGVEQYF
DNA: TGTGCCAGCAGTTTGGGGTCCGGACCCGGGGTGGAGCAGTACTTC

V: TRBV12-3/TRBV12-4
size: few
D: .
J: TRBJ1-1
CDR3: CASTAQEAEAFF
DNA: TGTGCCAGCACTGCCCAGGAGGCTGAAGCTTTCTTT

V: TRBV7-9
size: many
D: .
J: TRBJ1-1
CDR3: CASSMNTEAFF
DNA: TGTGCCAGCAGCATGAACACTGAAGCTTTCTTT

V: TRBV6-5
size: few
D: .
J: TRBJ1-2
CDR3: CASSYSSGSTGYGYTF
DNA: TGTGCCAGCAGTTACAGTTCGGGGAGTACGGGCTATGGCTACACCTTC

V: TRBV15
size: few
D: .
J: TRBJ2-4
CDR3: CATSIPIAKNIQYF
DNA: TGTGCCACCAGCATCCCAATAGCCAAAAACATTCAGTACTTC

V: TRBV7-8
size: large
D: .
J: TRBJ1-1
CDR3: CASSLDPNMNTEAFF
DNA: TGTGCCAGCAGCTTAGACCCGAACATGAACACTGAAGCTTTCTTT

V: TRBV11-2
size: few
D: .
J: TRBJ1-1
CDR3: CASSLFWGGDGTEAFF
DNA: TGTGCCAGCAGCTTATTTTGGGGAGGGGACGGCACTGAAGCTTTCTTT

V: TRBV6-5
size: few
D: .
J: TRBJ1-1
CDR3: CASRFGQMEDTEAFF
DNA: TGTGCCAGCAGATTTGGACAGATGGAGGACACTGAAGCTTTCTTT

V: TRBV12-3/TRBV12-4
size: few
D: TRBD1
J: TRBJ1-1
CDR3: CASSPSGQRNTEAFF
DNA: TGTGCCAGCAGTCCCTCGGGACAGAGGAACACTGAAGCTTTCTTT

V: TRBV9
size: few
D: .
J: TRBJ1-1
CDR3: CASERVTGNTEAFF
DNA: TGTGCCAGCGAGAGGGTCACAGGGAACACTGAAGCTTTCTTT

V: TRBV14
size: few
D: .
J: TRBJ2-1
CDR3: CASSHRKGQGYNEQFF
DNA: TGTGCCAGCAGCCACCGAAAGGGCCAGGGTTACAATGAGCAGTTCTTC

V: TRBV7-2
size: few
D: .
J: TRBJ2-3
CDR3: CASSLAGGQTQYF
DNA: TGTGCCAGCAGCTTAGCGGGGGGGCAGACGCAGTATTTT

V: TRBV19
size: .
D: .
J: TRBJ2-3
CDR3: CASQAGDETDTQYF
DNA: TGTGCCAGTCAAGCTGGGGATGAGACAGATACGCAGTATTTT

V: TRBV5-4
size: .
D: .
J: TRBJ2-5
CDR3: CASSPGIEQETQYF
DNA: TGTGCCAGCAGCCCGGGGATAGAACAAGAGACCCAGTACTTC

V: TRBV28
size: few
D: .
J: TRBJ2-7
CDR3: CASGYEQYF
DNA: TGTGCCAGCGGCTACGAGCAGTACTTC

V: TRBV19
size: .
D: .
J: TRBJ1-1
CDR3: CASSIGGPGSEAFF
DNA: TGTGCCAGTAGTATAGGAGGACCCGGGTCTGAAGCTTTCTTT

V: TRBV7-9
size: few
D: .
J: TRBJ2-7
CDR3: CASSSNRPVDHEQYF
DNA: TGTGCCAGCAGCTCAAATCGCCCCGTGGATCACGAGCAGTACTTC

V: TRBV27
size: .
D: .
J: TRBJ2-1
CDR3: CASISNSYNEQFF
DNA: TGTGCCAGCATTAGTAACTCGTACAATGAGCAGTTCTTC

V: TRBV4-2
size: .
D: TRBD1
J: TRBJ1-1
CDR3: CASSHPGTGGLNTEAFF
DNA: TGTGCCAGCAGCCACCCCGGGACAGGGGGATTGAACACTGAAGCTTTCTTT

V: TRBV20-1
size: many
D: TRBD1
J: TRBJ2-5
CDR3: CSASGQATYQETQYF
DNA: TGCAGTGCCAGCGGACAGGCCACGTACCAAGAGACCCAGTACTTC

V: TRBV28
size: .
D: .
J: TRBJ1-5
CDR3: CASRGVSSNQPQHF
DNA: TGTGCCAGCCGGGGTGTGTCTAGCAATCAGCCCCAGCATTTT

V: TRBV7-9
size: .
D: TRBD2
J: TRBJ2-5
CDR3: CASSLSPGLAEETQYF
DNA: TGTGCCAGCAGCTTAAGTCCGGGACTAGCGGAAGAGACCCAGTACTTC

V: TRBV28
size: .
D: .
J: TRBJ1-1
CDR3: CASTLTNLNTEAFF
DNA: TGTGCCAGCACCCTGACAAACCTAAACACTGAAGCTTTCTTT

V: TRBV5-1
size: .
D: .
J: TRBJ2-7
CDR3: CASSLGLVYEQCF
DNA: TGCGCCAGCAGCTTGGGATTAGTGTACGAGCAGTGCTTC

V: TRBV6-6
size: .
D: .
J: TRBJ1-5
CDR3: CASSYPPRRDWGQPQHF
DNA: TGTGCCAGCAGTTACCCCCCGCGCAGGGATTGGGGTCAGCCCCAGCATTTT